The 8 T cell receptor beta chains presented below share a single source sample, sequenced in a study of blood T cell repertoires in COVID-19. The repertoire was sequenced with immunoSEQ multiplex PCR; TCRdb's copy has only in-frame clones and lacks some. The sample carries some 300,000 clones, around nine tenths recorded once. The specimen sequenced was peripheral blood. These receptors all stem from a man in his sixties or seventies with acute or convalescent COVID-19.

The genes are TRBV9 and TRBJ1-2; D possibly corresponds to TRBD1 (5 bases). The CDR3 loop spans 13 amino acids. The germline gives CDR1 SGDLS, CDR2 YYNGEE. Trimming left V 4 bases short and J 3 bases short, with 10 bases between. CDR3 bases: TGTGCCAGCAGCCCGGGGGGGGACTATGGCTACACCTTC. This sequence encodes CASSPGGDYGYTF.

The V gene is TRBV4-2, the J gene TRBJ1-4, with a weak D call TRBD1 (6 bases). CDR3 length: 16 amino acids. The V end lost 3 bases, the J end lost 5 bases, and 16 bases lay between the germline ends. Germline-derived CDR1 and CDR2 are LGHNA and YNFKEQ. The CDR3 nucleotides are TGTGCCAGCAGCCAGAGAACGGACAGCCCAAATGAAAAACTGTTTTTT. Translation gives CASSQRTDSPNEKLFF.

The chain links TRBV9 to TRBJ2-1, with D hard to call. The CDR3 loop spans 15 amino acids. Germline V gene sequence: CDR1 SGDLS, CDR2 YYNGEE. V lost 2 bases to trimming and J lost 10 bases, with 19 bases between them. The DNA for the CDR3 is TGTGCCAGCAGCGTCGTGGGCACAGCCTTAGGCGAGCAGTTCTTC. Translated, it gives CASSVVGTALGEQFF.

This rearrangement joins TRBV2 to TRBJ1-5; the match to TRBD1 covers 8 bases. The length of the CDR3 is 14 residues. V was pared by 6 bases and J by 6 bases, with 7 bases of the junction left unmatched. The germline CDR1 and CDR2 sequences are SNHLY and FYNNEI. CDR3: CASSPTGVGQPQHF. The CDR3, as DNA: TGTGCCAGCAGCCCGACAGGGGTCGGTCAGCCCCAGCATTTT.

The rearrangement links TRBV27 to TRBJ1-3, with D tentatively TRBD1 (6 bases). V lost 7 bases to trimming and J lost 0 bases, with 13 bases between them. The CDR3 contains 15 residues. From germline, CDR1 is MNHEY and CDR2 SMNVEV (reference sequence). The CDR3 reads CASMDSFFSGNTIYF. For the CDR3, the DNA is TGTGCCAGCATGGACAGCTTCTTCTCTGGAAACACCATATATTTT.

The chain combines TRBV3-1 (or the pseudogene TRBV3-2) with TRBJ2-7; 9 bases match TRBD2. CDR1 and CDR2 from the germline V gene are LGHDT and YNNKEL (reference sequence). This CDR3 region has 18 residues. Trimming cost V 0 bases and J 4 bases; bases outside gene matches: 13. The CDR3 bases are TGTGCCAGCAGCCAAGATCAGAGGGGACTAGCTCCCATGTACGAGCAGTACTTC. Amino acid sequence: CASSQDQRGLAPMYEQYF.

This clone was recorded once. The rearrangement uses TRBV11-3 and TRBJ2-7; 8 bases fit TRBD2. This CDR3 has 13 amino acids. V lost 5 bases and J lost 5; bases outside the gene matches: 5. The germline CDR1 and CDR2 sequences are SGHNT and YENEEA. The CDR3 here is CASSRGGMNEQYF. The CDR3 DNA reads as TGTGCCAGCAGCCGCGGGGGGATGAACGAGCAGTACTTC.

This chain links TRBV5-8 with TRBJ2-4; possibly TRBD1 for D (6 bases). The CDR3 covers 18 residues. The germline V gene has CDR1 SGHTS and CDR2 YDEGEE. V lost 3 bases and J 2 bases, leaving 21 bases between the germline ends. The CDR3 nucleotides are TGTGCCAGCAGCTACCAGGGCAGGGGCCGAACTTCCAAAAACATTCAGTACTTC. It specifies CASSYQGRGRTSKNIQYF.